This T cell receptor (beta chain) was documented in a study of PD-1 blockade in mismatch repair-deficient tumors. TCR sequencing covered a few patients who responded to pembrolizumab. This CDR3 spans 17 amino acids. J lost 4 bases, V lost 0 bases, and 8 bases had no gene match. CDR1 and CDR2 (germline): SGHRS, YFSETQ. TCRdb's table, derived via immunoSEQ multiplex PCR, lists solely in-frame clones and lacks some. Among roughly 84,000 clones listed, over 75% were seen once. The chain combines TRBV5-1 with TRBJ2-3; TRBD2 aligns across 10 bases. The sequencing used peripheral blood, collected 12 weeks after starting pembrolizumab. This sequence was found in an adult with mismatch repair-deficient cancer. The CDR3 reads CASSLEFTSGMSDTQYF. DNA for the CDR3: TGCGCCAGCAGCTTGGAATTCACTAGCGGGATGTCAGATACGCAGTATTTT. The entire variable domain, with the rest obtained from reference TRBV5-1 and TRBJ2-3, is as follows: KAGVTQTPRYLIKTRGQQVTLSCSPISGHRSVSWYQQTPGQGLQFLFEYFSETQRNKGNFPGRFSGRQFSNSRSEMNVSTLELGDSALYLCASSLEFTSGMSDTQYFGPGTRLTVL.